The rows below give T cell receptor beta chains drawn from one sample of a study of cytomegalovirus exposure and HLA in healthy donors. Method: immunoSEQ multiplex PCR; TCRdb's copy keeps in-frame clones and lacks some. Here the sample spans roughly 180,000 clones, 80% to 85% being singletons. Sequencing was performed on PBMCs. The receptors were gathered from a boy aged 10-17 years in good health and CMV-seronegative. Both conserved end residues are trimmed from each CDR3. Each record gives: CDR3 protein, V gene.

ASSAPQRSNEQF,TRBV9
ASSYGGGADTQY,TRBV6-6
ASSGGARDGSYEQY,TRBV2
ASSRTGPPLH,TRBV2
ASRGGQGRSNEQF,TRBV7-6
ATFHDSSTDTQY,TRBV2
ASSFFSSNQPQH,TRBV5-6
ASRLESSGWETQY,TRBV7-9
AWTEGHYYEQY,TRBV30
ASSLTGPWGQY,TRBV6-5
ASTYYTGELF,TRBV9
ASLWTETNEKLF,TRBV2
ASSLEGVTGNTIY,TRBV5-1
ASSPSGNTGELF,TRBV7-7
ASSLWREGLEQF,TRBV27
SVEGGDSYEQY,TRBV29-1
AWSVLGEQY,TRBV30
ASGQGRNTGELF,TRBV11-3
ASSYLDSSYEQY,TRBV5-1
SAQDGYGYT,TRBV20-1
ASSPTTLPSYEQY,TRBV9
ASSSPRTGNLGTQY,TRBV7-9
ASSFRLRDTGELF,TRBV5-4
ASSLDRLWEQF,TRBV7-9
ASSESGRGSNQPQH,TRBV25-1
ASSLPWTGPNTEAF,TRBV4-1
ASSLGQGRAETQY,TRBV5-1
ASSPSRRQGTAEAF,TRBV18
AWTHGSNQPQH,TRBV30
ASSPGTGWNQPQH,TRBV27
ASTTRGGAFDTQY,TRBV6-5